This T cell receptor beta chain originates from a study of cytomegalovirus exposure and HLA in healthy donors. Study observations and caveats: In a later analysis, a missense DCLRE1C variant was linked to TCR beta V- and J-gene trimming. In vitro experiments confirmed that three CMV-associated chains were specific for CMV antigens.

This clone was recorded a few times. What it recognizes is unknown. V was cut by 3 bases and J by 0 bases, with 9 bases left in between. Germline V gene sequence: CDR1 MGHDK, CDR2 SYGVNS. CDR3 length equals 15 residues. The PCR had 60 Vbeta and 13 Jbeta primers. Using immunoSEQ multiplex PCR, the repertoire was profiled, and TCRdb retains in-frame clones only, with some absent. This sample has roughly 260,000 clones, with 84% found just once. The gene calls are TRBV25-1 and TRBJ1-3; D gene unclear. Sequenced input: PBMCs. This sequence was found in a woman between 40 and 55 years old in good health and CMV-seropositive. In DNA, the CDR3 is TGTGCCAGCAGTGATCCCGCGTACTCTGGAAACACCATATATTTT. Amino acids: CASSDPAYSGNTIYF.